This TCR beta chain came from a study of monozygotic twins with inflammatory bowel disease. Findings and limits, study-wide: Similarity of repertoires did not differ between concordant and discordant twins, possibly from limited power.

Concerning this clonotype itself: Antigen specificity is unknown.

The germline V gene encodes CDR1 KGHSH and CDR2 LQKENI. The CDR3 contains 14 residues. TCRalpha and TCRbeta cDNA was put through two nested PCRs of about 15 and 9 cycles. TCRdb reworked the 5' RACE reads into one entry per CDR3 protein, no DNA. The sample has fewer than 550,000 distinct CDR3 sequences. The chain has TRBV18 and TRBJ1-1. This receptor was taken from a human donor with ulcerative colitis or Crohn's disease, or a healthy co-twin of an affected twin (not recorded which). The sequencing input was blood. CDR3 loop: CASSPRTWSTEAFF.